The entry below gives a single T cell receptor (beta chain) sequence along with its context. The same CDR3 can be traced to other DNA sequences in this sample. The data belong to a study of CD8+ T cells in alopecia areata. Study-level background: Patients in the treated group were given tofacitinib by mouth, 5 to 10 mg twice a day.

This CDR3 comprises 13 residues. In germline, CDR1 is GTSNPN, CDR2 SVGIG (reference sequence). Trimming cost V 0 bases and J 2 bases, with 7 bases left between them. cDNA serving as the sequencing template came from extracted, reverse transcribed RNA. Sequenced by immunoSEQ multiplex PCR; TCRdb stores in-frame clones only, minus some. The table has about 97,000 clones, around 45% seen once. The clonotype originates from a human donor with alopecia areata. The chain carries TRBV30 and TRBJ2-5; D remains unclear. Sequences were obtained from CD4+ T cells sorted from blood. Here the CDR3 reads CAWSVRRQETQYF. DNA of the CDR3: TGTGCCTGGAGTGTACGGAGACAAGAGACCCAGTACTTC.